These 16 T cell receptor beta chains were all obtained from the same sample, sequenced in a study of a mutant IDH1 vaccine in newly diagnosed glioma. Time point given: week 35, safety follow-up. The vaccine gave 300 ug of a 20-mer mutant IDH1 peptide subcutaneously per dose. Assay: immunoSEQ multiplex PCR; the TCRdb copy retains only in-frame clones and omits some. The repertoire includes about 32,000 clones, around 80% of them detected once, and 3% to 3.5% sits in the top ten. Antigens for these TCRs are unknown. This material consisted of PBMCs, taken from a glioma patient whose treatment included an IDH1 peptide vaccine. These receptors originate from a man aged 40-55 years with glioma. Some clones in this sample may be carry-over from other donors' samples.

This clone was observed a handful of times. The CDR3 DNA follows: TGTGCCAGCAGCCTAGGACAGGGGGGCCCCTCGGCCGGTTATAGCAATCAGCCCCAGCATTTT. Amino acids: CASSLGQGGPSAGYSNQPQHF. V is TRBV4-2 and J is TRBJ1-5; 10 nucleotides line up with TRBD1. Losses at the gene ends were 4 bases for V and 0 bases for J; bases not matched to a gene: 18. The CDR3 contains 21 residues. Germline V lookup: CDR1 LGHNA, CDR2 YNFKEQ.

The chain uses TRBV7-6 and TRBJ1-1; D remains ambiguous. The germline gives CDR1 SGHVS, CDR2 FNYEAQ. The CDR3 is 14 residues long. V was cut by 5 bases and J by 1 base, with 11 bases left in between. The CDR3: CASSPLAENTEAFF. Written as DNA, the CDR3 is TGTGCCAGCAGCCCTCTGGCAGAGAACACTGAAGCTTTCTTT.

This chain joins TRBV2 and TRBJ1-2, with D uncertain. V was shortened by 7 bases and J by 3 bases, with 9 bases between the two germline ends. Germline lookup yields CDR1 SNHLY and CDR2 FYNNEI. The length of the CDR3 is 12 residues. The CDR3 bases are TGTGCCAGCAAACGCACCGACTATGGCTACACCTTC. Its protein product is CASKRTDYGYTF.

CDR3 coding DNA: TGCAGCGTTGATGGTGACACAATCTACAATGAGCAGTTCTTC. Amino acids: CSVDGDTIYNEQFF. This chain connects TRBV29-1 to TRBJ2-1; unclear D gene. The CDR3 extends over 14 amino acids. Germline CDR1 is SQVTM and CDR2 is ANQGSEA. Trimming left V 3 bases short and J 3 bases short, with 12 bases between.

This chain links TRBV9 with TRBJ1-4, with 8 bases lining up with TRBD1. The germline gives CDR1 SGDLS, CDR2 YYNGEE. There are 14 residues in the CDR3. Trimming removed 4 bases from V and 8 bases from J; junction bases left unmatched: 7. The chain's CDR3 is CASSNDRGAEKLFF. The CDR3 bases are TGTGCCAGCAGCAACGACAGGGGAGCGGAAAAACTGTTTTTT.

The V call is TRBV5-1, the J call TRBJ1-5, with D unclear. V was shortened by 2 bases and J by 3 bases, with 9 bases between the two germline ends. CDR1 is SGHRS, CDR2 YFSETQ, per germline. The CDR3 spans 14 residues. The CDR3 nucleotides are TGCGCCAGCAGCTTCGGGGATGACAATCAGCCCCAGCATTTT. Its translation: CASSFGDDNQPQHF.

The chain combines TRBV28 with TRBJ1-5; D perhaps matches TRBD1 (5 bases). Trimming took off 5 bases at V and 3 bases at J, with 11 bases between the two ends. The CDR3 is 14 residues long. Germline CDR1 is MDHEN and CDR2 is SYDVKM. The CDR3 is CASSQGGTNQPQHF. CDR3 bases: TGTGCCAGCAGTCAAGGAGGGACCAATCAGCCCCAGCATTTT.

The V gene is TRBV6-5, the J gene TRBJ1-1; D is undetermined. The V end was cut by 2 bases, the J end by 1 base, with 8 bases between. Germline V gene data show CDR1 as MNHEY and CDR2 as SVGAGI. The CDR3 loop spans 14 amino acids. CDR3 DNA sequence: TGTGCCAGCAGTTACACGTCGAGGAACACTGAAGCTTTCTTT. This sequence encodes CASSYTSRNTEAFF.

The rearrangement uses TRBV10-3 and TRBJ2-5, with 8 bases matching TRBD1. CDR3 length: 15 amino acids. The J segment lost 5 bases and the V segment lost 2 bases, leaving 7 bases of the junction unmatched. CDR1 and CDR2 (germline): ENHRY, SYGVKD. The CDR3 protein is CAISEPGQGWETQYF. As DNA, the CDR3 is TGTGCCATCAGTGAGCCAGGACAGGGATGGGAGACCCAGTACTTC.

The rearrangement uses TRBV4-3 and TRBJ1-5, with unresolved D. Trimming pared 2 bases from V and 2 bases from J, leaving 13 bases between. Germline loops: CDR1 LGHNA, CDR2 YSLEER. This CDR3 spans 16 amino acids. In nucleotides, the CDR3 is TGCGCCAGCAGCCAATCGTTAGGCATTGGCAATCAGCCCCAGCATTTT. Translated: CASSQSLGIGNQPQHF.

This chain connects TRBV10-3 to TRBJ1-5; D possibly corresponds to TRBD1 (5 bases). The CDR3 runs 14 residues. V was cut by 6 bases and J by 0 bases, with 9 bases left in between. The germline V gene encodes CDR1 ENHRY and CDR2 SYGVKD. CDR3 coding DNA: TGTGCCATCAGCGGGACGGCTAGCAATCAGCCCCAGCATTTT. It codes for CAISGTASNQPQHF.

This clone was detected a few times. This rearrangement joins TRBV5-4 to TRBJ1-6; TRBD1 matches 7 bases. CDR1 SGHNT and CDR2 YYREEE come from the germline V gene (reference sequence). V was pared by 3 bases and J by 5 bases, with 5 bases of the junction left unmatched. This CDR3 is built from 15 residues. For the CDR3, the DNA is TGTGCCAGCAGCTGGGGACAGTGGGATAATTCACCCCTCCACTTT. Its translation: CASSWGQWDNSPLHF. Complete variable domain (other parts from reference TRBV5-4 and TRBJ1-6): ETGVTQSPTHLIKTRGQQVTLRCSSQSGHNTVSWYQQALGQGPQFIFQYYREEENGRGNFPPRFSGLQFPNYSSELNVNALELDDSALYLCASSWGQWDNSPLHFGNGTRLTVT.

The V gene is TRBV5-4, the J gene TRBJ1-1, with a possible D match to TRBD1 (5 bases). Between the trimmed V and J ends, which lost 3 bases and 1 base, there was a span of 7 bases. Germline lookup yields CDR1 SGHNT and CDR2 YYREEE (reference sequence). The CDR3 spans 13 residues. The CDR3 protein is CASSWGRNTEAFF. The CDR3 coding sequence is TGTGCCAGCAGCTGGGGACGGAACACTGAAGCTTTCTTT.

The chain is built from TRBV4-1 and TRBJ1-2; tentatively, D is TRBD1 (6 bases). V was clipped by 4 bases and J by 6 bases, with 24 bases between them. The CDR3 covers 17 residues. The germline gives CDR1 MGHRA, CDR2 YSYEKL. The CDR3 protein is CASSPGPGTPTADGYTF. In DNA form, the CDR3 reads TGCGCCAGCAGCCCTGGTCCCGGGACACCCACGGCGGATGGCTACACCTTC.

This rearrangement joins TRBV2 to TRBJ1-2; TRBD1 matches at 8 bases. With V trimmed by 0 bases and J by 10 bases, 10 bases remained unmatched. The CDR3 is made up of 15 amino acids. Germline values: CDR1 SNHLY, CDR2 FYNNEI. This CDR3 is CASSEAPNRTGSYTF. The CDR3, as DNA: TGTGCCAGCAGTGAAGCGCCCAATCGGACAGGGTCCTACACCTTC.

The chain couples TRBV5-1 to TRBJ1-6; TRBD1 matches at 10 bases. Germline CDR1 SGHRS, CDR2 YFSETQ. CDR3 length: 16 residues. V dropped 4 bases and J dropped 8; count of bases not matched to a gene: 9. CDR3 sequence: CASSAMGQGRHSPLHF. CDR3 nucleotide sequence: TGCGCCAGCAGCGCAATGGGACAGGGGAGGCATTCACCCCTCCACTTT.